One and the same sample provided the 13 T cell receptor beta chains below, sequenced in a study of blood T cell repertoires in COVID-19. Only in-frame clones appear in the TCRdb table, and some are missing; sequencing was by immunoSEQ multiplex PCR. The sample includes approximately 260,000 clones, about 85% of them seen just once. The specimen sequenced was PBMCs or T cells enriched from blood (not recorded which). All receptors come from a woman between 25 and 40 years old with acute COVID-19.

In its sample, this clone was seen once. V and J are TRBV6-5 and TRBJ2-7, with 9 nucleotides matching TRBD2. This CDR3 comprises 15 residues. The germline gives CDR1 MNHEY, CDR2 SVGAGI. V lost 6 bases, J lost 6 bases, and 12 bases stayed unmatched. DNA for the CDR3: TGTGCCAGCAGGGCCTTAGCGGGAGACTCGGGCGAGCAGTACTTC. Translating it yields CASRALAGDSGEQYF.

CDR3 amino acids: CASSLKGGWGYTF. The CDR3 DNA follows: TGTGCCAGCAGTTTAAAAGGGGGATGGGGCTACACCTTC. V usage is TRBV27 and J usage is TRBJ1-2, with D possibly TRBD1 on 6 matching bases. Germline V lookup: CDR1 MNHEY, CDR2 SMNVEV (reference sequence). The V end lost 2 bases, the J end lost 8 bases, and 12 bases lay between the germline ends. This CDR3 is 13 amino acids long.

The chain carries TRBV3-1 (or the pseudogene TRBV3-2) and TRBJ1-5, with D hard to call. The CDR3 consists of 13 residues. Germline V gene lookup returns CDR1 LGHDT and CDR2 YNNKEL (reference sequence). V gave up 0 bases and J gave up 5 bases, with 5 bases separating them. The CDR3 loop reads CASSQDSYQPQHF. The CDR3 nucleotides are TGTGCCAGCAGCCAAGATTCGTATCAGCCCCAGCATTTT.

J is TRBJ2-5 and V is TRBV28; TRBD2 matches 9 bases. V shed 1 base, J shed 5 bases, and the junction held 8 bases outside the gene matches. Germline CDR1 and CDR2: MDHEN and SYDVKM. The CDR3 runs to 16 residues. Here the CDR3 DNA reads TGTGCCAGCAGTTTATCAGCGGGGGGCCAGTCGGAGACCCAGTACTTC. This codes for CASSLSAGGQSETQYF.

This chain connects TRBV11-3 to TRBJ2-3; no definite D call. V was pared by 5 bases and J by 2 bases, with 5 bases between. The CDR3 consists of 12 residues. Germline V gene sequence: CDR1 SGHNT, CDR2 YENEEA. The DNA for the CDR3 is TGTGCCAGCAGCAACAACACAGATACGCAGTATTTT. As protein: CASSNNTDTQYF. The variable domain in full, completed from reference TRBV11-3 and TRBJ2-3, reads EAGVVQSPRYKIIEKKQPVAFWCNPISGHNTLYWYLQNLGQGPELLIRYENEEAVDDSQLPKDRFSAERLKGVDSTLKIQPAELGDSAVYLCASSNNTDTQYFGPGTRLTVL.

This rearrangement joins TRBV20-1 to TRBJ2-2; 9 nucleotides line up with TRBD2. The V gene's germline CDR1 is DFQATT and CDR2 SNEGSKA (reference sequence). The CDR3 has 14 amino acids. With V trimmed by 3 bases and J by 7 bases, 6 bases remained unmatched. CDR3 sequence: CSASVAGEGGELFF. In nucleotides, the CDR3 is TGCAGTGCTAGTGTAGCGGGAGAGGGCGGGGAGCTGTTTTTT.

The chain has TRBV2 and TRBJ2-5; tentatively, D is TRBD1 (6 bases). CDR1 and CDR2 (germline): SNHLY, FYNNEI. The CDR3 has 14 amino acids. The V end lost 2 bases, the J end lost 6 bases, and 13 bases lay between the germline ends. CDR3 DNA: TGTGCCAGCAGTGAAAAAACAGGGTGGCAGACCCAGTACTTC. Translation: CASSEKTGWQTQYF.

The rearrangement uses TRBV27 and TRBJ2-3, with D perhaps TRBD2 (6 bases). Germline loops: CDR1 MNHEY, CDR2 SMNVEV (reference sequence). V was cut by 0 bases and J by 4 bases, with 20 bases left in between. The CDR3 loop spans 18 amino acids. Here the CDR3 reads CASSLSSGYGTSADTQYF. The CDR3 DNA is TGTGCCAGCAGTTTATCTAGTGGATACGGGACTTCGGCAGATACGCAGTATTTT.

This chain uses TRBV30 with TRBJ2-3; 7 bases are a match to TRBD1. Germline lookup yields CDR1 GTSNPN and CDR2 SVGIG (reference sequence). The CDR3 is 16 residues long. V was clipped by 0 bases and J by 3 bases; unmatched bases: 9. As DNA, the CDR3 is TGTGCCTGGAGTGTGGGGACCGGACAGGTAACAGATACGCAGTATTTT. This encodes CAWSVGTGQVTDTQYF.

The gene calls are TRBV6-4 and TRBJ2-2; the D gene is possibly TRBD2 (6 bases). CDR1 is MRHNA and CDR2 is SNTAGT in the germline V gene. V was cut by 7 bases and J by 7 bases, with 19 bases left in between. CDR3 length: 15 residues. The CDR3 protein is CASIRPNTGDGELFF. CDR3 DNA sequence: TGTGCCAGCATCCGCCCCAATACGGGAGACGGGGAGCTGTTTTTT.

The rearrangement joins TRBV24-1 to TRBJ2-7; 9 bases are a match to TRBD1. V gave up 3 bases and J gave up 2 bases; unmatched junction bases: 10. Germline values: CDR1 KGHDR, CDR2 SFDVKD. This CDR3 is built from 17 residues. The CDR3 sequence is CATSDGTGTGNAYEQYF. The CDR3 DNA reads TGTGCCACCAGTGATGGAACCGGGACAGGGAATGCCTACGAGCAGTACTTC.

The V call is TRBV11-2, the J call TRBJ2-2, with D tentatively TRBD1 (5 bases). With 6 bases removed from V and 0 bases from J, the gap between germline ends came to 11 bases. The CDR3 is 15 amino acids. Per the germline V gene, CDR1 is SGHAT and CDR2 is FQNNGV. CDR3 nucleotides: TGTGCCAGCAGAGGGGTAGCCTCGAACACCGGGGAGCTGTTTTTT. Its protein product is CASRGVASNTGELFF.

The chain recombines TRBV7-4 with TRBJ1-3; D possibly corresponds to TRBD1 (6 bases). V was pared by 5 bases and J by 4 bases, with 12 bases between. This CDR3 has 14 amino acids. Germline-derived CDR1 and CDR2 are SGHVT and SQSDAQ. CDR3 sequence reads: CASSRTGLGNTIYF. The DNA for the CDR3 is TGTGCCAGCAGCCGAACAGGGCTCGGAAACACCATATATTTT.